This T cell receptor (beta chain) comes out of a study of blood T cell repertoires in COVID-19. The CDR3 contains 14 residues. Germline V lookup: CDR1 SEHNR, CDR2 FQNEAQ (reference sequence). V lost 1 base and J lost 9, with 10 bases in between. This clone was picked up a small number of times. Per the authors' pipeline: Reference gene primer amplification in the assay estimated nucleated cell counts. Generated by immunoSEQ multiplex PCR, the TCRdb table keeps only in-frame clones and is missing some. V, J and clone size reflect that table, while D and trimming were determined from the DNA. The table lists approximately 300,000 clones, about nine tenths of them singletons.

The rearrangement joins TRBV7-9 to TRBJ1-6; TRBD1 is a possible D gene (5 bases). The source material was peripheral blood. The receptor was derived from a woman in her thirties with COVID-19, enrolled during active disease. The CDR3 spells CASSLVGVGSPLHF. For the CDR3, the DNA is TGTGCCAGCAGCTTAGTAGGGGTGGGTTCACCCCTCCACTTT.